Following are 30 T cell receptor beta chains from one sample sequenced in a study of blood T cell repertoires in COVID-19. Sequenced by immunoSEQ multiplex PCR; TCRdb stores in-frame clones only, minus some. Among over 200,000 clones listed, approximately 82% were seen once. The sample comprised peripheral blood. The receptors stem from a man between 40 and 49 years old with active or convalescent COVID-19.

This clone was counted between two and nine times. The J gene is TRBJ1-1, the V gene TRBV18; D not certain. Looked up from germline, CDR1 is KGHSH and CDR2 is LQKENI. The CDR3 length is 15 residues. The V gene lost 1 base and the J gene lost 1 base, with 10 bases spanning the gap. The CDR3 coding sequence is TGTGCCAGCTCACCACAGTCGGAGAGGAACACTGAAGCTTTCTTT. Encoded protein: CASSPQSERNTEAFF.

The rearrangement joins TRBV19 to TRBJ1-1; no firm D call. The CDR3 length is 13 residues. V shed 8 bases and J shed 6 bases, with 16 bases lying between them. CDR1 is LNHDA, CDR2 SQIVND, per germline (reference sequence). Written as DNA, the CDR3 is TGTGCCAGTCCCGGGAAGGGAAGGGCTGAAGCTTTCTTT. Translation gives CASPGKGRAEAFF.

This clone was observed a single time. The CDR3 region has the DNA TGTGCCACCAGTGATTTAAGACAGGGATTTATAAACTATGGCTACACCTTC. Residues: CATSDLRQGFINYGYTF. V and J are TRBV24-1 and TRBJ1-2; TRBD1 agrees at 7 bases. Losses at the gene ends were 1 base for V and 2 bases for J; bases not matched to a gene: 9. The CDR3 consists of 17 residues. Germline loops: CDR1 KGHDR, CDR2 SFDVKD.

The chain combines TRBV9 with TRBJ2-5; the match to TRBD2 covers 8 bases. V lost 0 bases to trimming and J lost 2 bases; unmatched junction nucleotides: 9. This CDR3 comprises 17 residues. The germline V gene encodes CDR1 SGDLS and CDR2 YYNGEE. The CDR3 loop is CASSVGLRGGYQETQYF. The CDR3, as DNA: TGTGCCAGCAGCGTAGGATTACGCGGGGGGTATCAAGAGACCCAGTACTTC.

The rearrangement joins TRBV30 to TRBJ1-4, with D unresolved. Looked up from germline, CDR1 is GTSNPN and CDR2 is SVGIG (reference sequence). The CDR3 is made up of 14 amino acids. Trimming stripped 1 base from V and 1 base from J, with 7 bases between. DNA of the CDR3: TGTGCCTGGAGTGGAGGAGGAACTAATGAAAAACTGTTTTTT. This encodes CAWSGGGTNEKLFF.

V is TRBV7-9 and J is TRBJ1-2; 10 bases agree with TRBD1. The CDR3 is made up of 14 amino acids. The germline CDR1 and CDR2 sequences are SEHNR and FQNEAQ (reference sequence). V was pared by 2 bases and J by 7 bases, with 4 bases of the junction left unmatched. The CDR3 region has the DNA TGTGCCAGCAGCTTAATCGACAGGGGGCTTGGCTACACCTTC. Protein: CASSLIDRGLGYTF.

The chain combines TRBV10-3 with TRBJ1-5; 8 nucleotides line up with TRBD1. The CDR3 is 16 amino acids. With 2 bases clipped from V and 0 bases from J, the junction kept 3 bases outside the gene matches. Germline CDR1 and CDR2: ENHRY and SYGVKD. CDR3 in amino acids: CAISETGGGSNQPQHF. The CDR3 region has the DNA TGTGCCATCAGTGAGACAGGGGGGGGTAGCAATCAGCCCCAGCATTTT.

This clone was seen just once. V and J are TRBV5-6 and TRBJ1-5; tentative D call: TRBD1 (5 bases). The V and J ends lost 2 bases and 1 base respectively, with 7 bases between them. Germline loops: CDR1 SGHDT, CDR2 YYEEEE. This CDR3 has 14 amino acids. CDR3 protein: CASSFAGSNQPQHF. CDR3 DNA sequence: TGTGCCAGCAGCTTCGCAGGGAGCAATCAGCCCCAGCATTTT. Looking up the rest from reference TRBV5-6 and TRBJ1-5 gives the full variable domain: DAGVTQSPTHLIKTRGQQVTLRCSPKSGHDTVSWYQQALGQGPQFIFQYYEEEERQRGNFPDRFSGHQFPNYSSELNVNALLLGDSALYLCASSFAGSNQPQHFGDGTRLSIL.

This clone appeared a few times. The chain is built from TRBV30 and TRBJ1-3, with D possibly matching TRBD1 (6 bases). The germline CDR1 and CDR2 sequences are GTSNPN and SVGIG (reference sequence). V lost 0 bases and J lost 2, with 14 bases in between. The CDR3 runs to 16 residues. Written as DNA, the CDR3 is TGTGCCTGGAGTGTTTGGGGACAACCCCCTGGAAACACCATATATTTT. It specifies CAWSVWGQPPGNTIYF. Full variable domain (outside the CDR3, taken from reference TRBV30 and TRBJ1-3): SQTIHQWPATLVQPVGSPLSLECTVEGTSNPNLYWYRQAAGRGLQLLFYSVGIGQISSEVPQNLSASRPQDRQFILSSKKLLLSDSGFYLCAWSVWGQPPGNTIYFGEGSWLTVV.

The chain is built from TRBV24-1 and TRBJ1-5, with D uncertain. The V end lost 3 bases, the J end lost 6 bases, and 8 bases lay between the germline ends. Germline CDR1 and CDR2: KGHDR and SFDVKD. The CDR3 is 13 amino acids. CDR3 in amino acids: CATSDGNGQPQHF. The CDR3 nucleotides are TGTGCCACCAGTGATGGTAACGGTCAGCCCCAGCATTTT.

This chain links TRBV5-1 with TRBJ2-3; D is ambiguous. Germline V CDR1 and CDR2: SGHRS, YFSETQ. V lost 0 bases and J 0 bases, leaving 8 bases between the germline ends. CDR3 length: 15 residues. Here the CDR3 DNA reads TGCGCCAGCAGCTTGGAGCCAGCGAGCACAGATACGCAGTATTTT. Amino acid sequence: CASSLEPASTDTQYF.

In DNA, the CDR3 is TGTGCCAGCAGCTTGGGGCAGAAAGAGACCCAGTACTTC. Its translation is CASSLGQKETQYF. The V gene is TRBV5-4, the J gene TRBJ2-5; D not certain. Trimming took off 0 bases at V and 3 bases at J, with 6 bases between the two ends. CDR1 and CDR2 from the germline V gene are SGHNT and YYREEE (reference sequence). The CDR3 is 13 residues long.

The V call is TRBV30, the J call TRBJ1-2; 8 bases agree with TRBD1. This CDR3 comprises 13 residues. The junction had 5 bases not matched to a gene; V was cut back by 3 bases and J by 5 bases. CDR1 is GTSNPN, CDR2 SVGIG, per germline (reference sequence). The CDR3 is CAWRVTGVYGYTF. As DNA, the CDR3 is TGTGCCTGGAGAGTGACAGGGGTTTATGGCTACACCTTC.

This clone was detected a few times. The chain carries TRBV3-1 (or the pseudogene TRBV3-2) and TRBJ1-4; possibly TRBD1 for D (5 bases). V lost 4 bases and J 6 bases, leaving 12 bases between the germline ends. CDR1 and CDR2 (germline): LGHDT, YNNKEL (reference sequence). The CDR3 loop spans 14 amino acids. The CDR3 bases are TGTGCCAGCAGCCCTAGCGGAGGGGATGAAAAACTGTTTTTT. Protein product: CASSPSGGDEKLFF.

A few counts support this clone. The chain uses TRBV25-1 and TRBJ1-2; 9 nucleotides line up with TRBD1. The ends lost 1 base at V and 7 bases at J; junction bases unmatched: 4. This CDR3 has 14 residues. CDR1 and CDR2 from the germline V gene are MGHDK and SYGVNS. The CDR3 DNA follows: TGTGCCAGCAGTGAATCCCGGGACAGGGTTGGCTACACCTTC. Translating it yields CASSESRDRVGYTF.

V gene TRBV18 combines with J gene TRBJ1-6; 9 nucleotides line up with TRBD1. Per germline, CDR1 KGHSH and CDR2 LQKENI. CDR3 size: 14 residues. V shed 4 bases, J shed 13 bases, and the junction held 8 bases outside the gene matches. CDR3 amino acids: CASSQDRGISPLHF. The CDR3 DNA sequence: TGTGCCAGCTCACAGGACAGGGGAATCTCCCCCCTCCACTTT.

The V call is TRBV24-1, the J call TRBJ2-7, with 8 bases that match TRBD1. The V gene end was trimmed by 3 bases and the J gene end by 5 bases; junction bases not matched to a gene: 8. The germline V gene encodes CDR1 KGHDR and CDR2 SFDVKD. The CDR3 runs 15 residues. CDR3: CATSDRSQGANEQYF. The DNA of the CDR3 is TGTGCCACCAGTGATCGGAGTCAGGGGGCGAACGAGCAGTACTTC.

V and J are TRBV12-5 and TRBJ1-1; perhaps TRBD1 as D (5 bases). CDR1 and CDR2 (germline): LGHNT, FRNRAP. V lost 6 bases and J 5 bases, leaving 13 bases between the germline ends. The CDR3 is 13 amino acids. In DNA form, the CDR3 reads TGTGCTAGTGGCCGGGGCCGGGGGACTGAAGCTTTCTTT. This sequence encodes CASGRGRGTEAFF.

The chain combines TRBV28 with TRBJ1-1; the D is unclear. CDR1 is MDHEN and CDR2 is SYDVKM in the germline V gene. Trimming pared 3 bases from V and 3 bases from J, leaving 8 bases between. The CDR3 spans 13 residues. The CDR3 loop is CASSFPRDTEAFF. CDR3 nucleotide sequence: TGTGCCAGCAGTTTCCCCCGGGACACTGAAGCTTTCTTT.

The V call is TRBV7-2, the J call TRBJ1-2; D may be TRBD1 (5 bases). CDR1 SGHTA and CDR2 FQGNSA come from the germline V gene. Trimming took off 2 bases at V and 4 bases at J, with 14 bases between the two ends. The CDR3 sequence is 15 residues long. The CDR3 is CASSLQGGTSYGYTF. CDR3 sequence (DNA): TGTGCCAGCAGCTTACAGGGAGGGACCTCCTATGGCTACACCTTC.

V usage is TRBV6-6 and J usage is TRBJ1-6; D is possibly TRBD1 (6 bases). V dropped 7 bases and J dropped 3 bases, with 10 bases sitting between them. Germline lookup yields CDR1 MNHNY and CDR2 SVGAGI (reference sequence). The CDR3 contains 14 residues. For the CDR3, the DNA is TGTGCCAGCAATACAGGGATCTATAATTCACCCCTCCACTTT. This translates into CASNTGIYNSPLHF.

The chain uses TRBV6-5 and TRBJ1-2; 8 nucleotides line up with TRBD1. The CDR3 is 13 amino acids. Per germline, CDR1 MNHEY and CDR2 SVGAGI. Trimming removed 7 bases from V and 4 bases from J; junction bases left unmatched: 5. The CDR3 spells CASTSDRGYGYTF. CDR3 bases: TGTGCCAGCACCTCCGACAGGGGCTATGGCTACACCTTC.

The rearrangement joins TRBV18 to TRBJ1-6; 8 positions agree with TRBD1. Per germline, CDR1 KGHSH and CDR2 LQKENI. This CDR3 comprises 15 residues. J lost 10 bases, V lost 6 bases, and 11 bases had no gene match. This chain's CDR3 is CASSQGTGGGSPLHF. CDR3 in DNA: TGTGCCAGCTCGCAGGGGACAGGTGGAGGATCACCCCTCCACTTT.

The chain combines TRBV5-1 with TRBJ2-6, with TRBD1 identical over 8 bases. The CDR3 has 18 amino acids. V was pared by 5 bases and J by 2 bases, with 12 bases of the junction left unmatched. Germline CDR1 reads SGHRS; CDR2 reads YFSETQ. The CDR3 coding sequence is TGCGCCAGCAGTCAATTAGACAGGGGTACTCCTGGGGCCAACGTCCTGACTTTC. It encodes CASSQLDRGTPGANVLTF.

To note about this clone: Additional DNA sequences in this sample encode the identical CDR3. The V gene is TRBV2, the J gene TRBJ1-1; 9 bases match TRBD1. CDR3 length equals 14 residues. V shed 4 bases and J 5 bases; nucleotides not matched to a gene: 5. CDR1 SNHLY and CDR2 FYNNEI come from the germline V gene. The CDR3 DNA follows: TGTGCCAGCAGTGTACAGGGGGCGCGGACTGAAGCTTTCTTT. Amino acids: CASSVQGARTEAFF.

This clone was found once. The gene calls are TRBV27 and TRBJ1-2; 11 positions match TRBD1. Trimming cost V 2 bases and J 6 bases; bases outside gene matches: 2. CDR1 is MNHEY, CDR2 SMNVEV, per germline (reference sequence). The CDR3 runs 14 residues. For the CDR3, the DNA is TGTGCCAGCAGTTTACGGGGACAGGGGGATGGCTACACCTTC. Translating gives CASSLRGQGDGYTF.

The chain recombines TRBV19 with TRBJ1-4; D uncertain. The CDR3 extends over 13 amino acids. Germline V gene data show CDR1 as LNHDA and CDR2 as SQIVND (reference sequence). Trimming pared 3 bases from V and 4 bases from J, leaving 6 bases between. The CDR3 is CASSISVNEKLFF. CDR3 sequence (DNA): TGTGCCAGTAGTATCAGTGTTAATGAAAAACTGTTTTTT.

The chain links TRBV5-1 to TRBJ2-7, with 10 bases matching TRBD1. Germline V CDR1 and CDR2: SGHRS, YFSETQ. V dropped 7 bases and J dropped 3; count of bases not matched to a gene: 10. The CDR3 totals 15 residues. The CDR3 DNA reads TGCGCCAGCTCCTATCCCGACAGGGGGCTCTACGAGCAGTACTTC. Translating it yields CASSYPDRGLYEQYF.

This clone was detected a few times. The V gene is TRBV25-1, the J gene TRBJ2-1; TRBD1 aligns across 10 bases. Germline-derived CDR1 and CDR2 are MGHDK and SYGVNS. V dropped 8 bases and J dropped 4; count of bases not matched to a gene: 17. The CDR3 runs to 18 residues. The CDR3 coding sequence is TGTGCCAGCTCGAAACGTCCCGGGACAGGGGCCCTATACAATGAGCAGTTCTTC. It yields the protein CASSKRPGTGALYNEQFF.

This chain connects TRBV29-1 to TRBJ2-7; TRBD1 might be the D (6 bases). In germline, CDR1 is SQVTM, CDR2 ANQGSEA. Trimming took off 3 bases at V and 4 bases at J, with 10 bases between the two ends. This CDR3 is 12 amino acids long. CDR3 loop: CSVESRGYEQYF. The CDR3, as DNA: TGCAGCGTTGAGTCCAGGGGTTACGAGCAGTACTTC.